These T cell receptor beta chains were read from a single sample in a study of cytomegalovirus exposure and HLA in healthy donors. Libraries were prepared by immunoSEQ multiplex PCR; TCRdb keeps only in-frame clonotypes and omits some of them. The sample holds 120,000 to 150,000 clones; around 66% are singletons and the top ten take around 6%. The sequencing sample was made of PBMCs. The receptors stem from a woman aged 55-70 years in good health and CMV-seronegative. Each CDR3 is given with its conserved first and last residue. A D gene is named only where the DNA matches it firmly. A row's size may be missing; if present it is once, few, many or a size class.

>TRBJ1-1|-|TRBV21-1|-
TGTGCCAGCAGCAAATGGGGGGGGAGGTCTTTCTTT
CASSKWGGRSFF
>TRBJ2-2|TRBD2|TRBV5-1|-
TGCGCCAGCAGCTTCCTCATCACCGGGACTAGCGGGGGTGGCACCGGGGAGCTGTTTTTT
CASSFLITGTSGGGTGELFF
>TRBJ2-2|-|TRBV6-1|-
TGTGCCAGCAGACAAGGACAGACCACCGGGGAGCTGTTTTTT
CASRQGQTTGELFF
>TRBJ1-1|-|TRBV7-9|-
TGTTCCAGCAGCTTAGGGCGAGGGAGGTCTGAAGCTTTCTTT
CSSSLGRGRSEAFF
>TRBJ2-7|-|TRBV6-1|-
TGTGCCAGCAGTGAAGTTTACTTCCCCTACGAGCAGTACTTC
CASSEVYFPYEQYF
>TRBJ2-7|-|TRBV15|once
TGTGCCACCAGCAGAGCGGACGGAGGTTACGAGCAGTACTTC
CATSRADGGYEQYF
>TRBJ2-7|-|TRBV9|few
TGTGCCAGCAGCGGGGACACATCCTACGAGCAGTACTTC
CASSGDTSYEQYF
>TRBJ2-3|-|TRBV6-1|-
TGTGCCAGCAGTGAACTAATGGCAGGGGCTGATACGCAGTATTTT
CASSELMAGADTQYF
>TRBJ1-1|TRBD1|TRBV19|-
TGTGCCAGTAGTCCGCGACAGGGGGCTAGCACTGAAGCTTTCTTT
CASSPRQGASTEAFF
>TRBJ2-1|TRBD2|TRBV14|few
TGTGCCAGCAGCCGTACTAGCGGACGAGGGGGCAATGAGCAGTTCTTC
CASSRTSGRGGNEQFF
>TRBJ2-3|TRBD2|TRBV10-1|-
TGCGCCACGAAGGGTGGGCTAGCGGGGGGGGCAGATACGCAGTATTTT
CATKGGLAGGADTQYF
>TRBJ2-1|TRBD2|TRBV7-3|-
TGTGCCAGCAGCTTTGACGCTCGGACTAGTAAGCAGTTCTTC
CASSFDARTSKQFF
>TRBJ1-2|TRBD1|TRBV2|-
TGTGCCAGCAGTCCTAGGGGGGGGACAGGTTTATATGGCTACACCTTC
CASSPRGGTGLYGYTF
>TRBJ2-3|TRBD2|TRBV6-5|-
TGTGCCAGCAGTGGACTAGGCACAGATACGCAGTATTTT
CASSGLGTDTQYF
>TRBJ1-6|-|TRBV6-1|-
TGTGCCAGCAGTGATTCTGGCACATCCTATAATTCACCCCTCCACTTT
CASSDSGTSYNSPLHF
>TRBJ2-1|-|TRBV21-1|-
TGTGCCAGCAGCCACGGGACAGACAATGAGCAGTTCTTC
CASSHGTDNEQFF
>TRBJ2-1|TRBD2|TRBV5-4|-
TGTGCCAGCAGCTTGGCGGGAGGGAACAATGAGCAGTTCTTC
CASSLAGGNNEQFF
>TRBJ2-3|TRBD1|TRBV6-4|few
TGTGCCAGCAGTGGCCGACAGGGCGACACGCAGTATTTT
CASSGRQGDTQYF
>TRBJ1-2|-|TRBV4-2|-
TGTGCCAGCAGCCAAGATGGGGGCCGGGGCGCCGATGGCTACACCTTC
CASSQDGGRGADGYTF
>TRBJ1-5|TRBD1|TRBV2|few
TGTGCCAGCAGTGACGGGACAGGTCGAAATCAGCCCCAGCATTTT
CASSDGTGRNQPQHF
>TRBJ2-7|-|TRBV7-8|-
TGTGCCAGCAAAACCCGGACTACCTCCTACGAGCAGTACTTC
CASKTRTTSYEQYF
>TRBJ2-5|-|TRBV5-1|once
TGCGCCAGCAGCTTAGGGGCAGAGACCCAGTACTTC
CASSLGAETQYF
>TRBJ1-2|-|TRBV7-2|-
TGTGCCAGCAGCTTAGAGCGGATTAACTATGGCTACACCTTC
CASSLERINYGYTF
>TRBJ1-4|TRBD1|TRBV6-5|few
TGTGCCAGCAGCCCCACAGGGGATACTGAAAAACTGTTTTTT
CASSPTGDTEKLFF
>TRBJ2-2|TRBD2|TRBV7-7|-
TGCCTCGGGACTAGCGGGAGTGGGAACACCGGGGAGCTGTTTTTT
CLGTSGSGNTGELFF
>TRBJ1-1|-|TRBV6-5|-
TGTGCCAGCAGTTCCCAGGGAGGGGTGAACACTGAAGCTTTCTTT
CASSSQGGVNTEAFF
>TRBJ2-7|TRBD2|TRBV2|-
TGTGCCAGCAGCGGGCTAGCGGGGGGCTACGAGCAGTACTTC
CASSGLAGGYEQYF
>TRBJ1-2|TRBD1|TRBV5-1|-
TGCGCCAGCGAATCAGGGGGCGGCTATGGCTACACCTTC
CASESGGGYGYTF